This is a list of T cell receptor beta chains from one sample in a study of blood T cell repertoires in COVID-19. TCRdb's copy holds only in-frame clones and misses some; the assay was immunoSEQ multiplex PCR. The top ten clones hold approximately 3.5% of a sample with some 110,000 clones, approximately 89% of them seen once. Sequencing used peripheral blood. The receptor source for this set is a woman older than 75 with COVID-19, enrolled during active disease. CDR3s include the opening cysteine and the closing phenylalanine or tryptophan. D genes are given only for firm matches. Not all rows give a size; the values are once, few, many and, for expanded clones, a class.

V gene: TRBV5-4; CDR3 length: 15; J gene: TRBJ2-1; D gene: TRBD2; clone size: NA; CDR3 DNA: TGTGCATCTCAAGTGAGCGGGGTCTCCTACAATGAGCAGTTCTTC; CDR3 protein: CASQVSGVSYNEQFF
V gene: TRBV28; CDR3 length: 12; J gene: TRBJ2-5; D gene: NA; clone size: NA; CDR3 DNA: TGTGCCAGCGCATCAGCCCGGGGGACCCAGTACTTC; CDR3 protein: CASASARGTQYF
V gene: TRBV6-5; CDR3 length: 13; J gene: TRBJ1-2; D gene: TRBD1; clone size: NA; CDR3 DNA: TGTGCCAGCAGTTTCGACAGGGCCTATGGCTACACCTTC; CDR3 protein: CASSFDRAYGYTF
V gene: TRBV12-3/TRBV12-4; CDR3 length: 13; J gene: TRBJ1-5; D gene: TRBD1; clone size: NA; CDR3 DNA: TGTGCCAGCCGCGACAGGGTCAATCAGCCCCAGCATTTT; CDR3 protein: CASRDRVNQPQHF
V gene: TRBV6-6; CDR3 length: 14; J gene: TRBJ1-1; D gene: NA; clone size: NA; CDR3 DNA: TGTGCCAGCAGTTCTTCCACAGGGAACACTGAAGCTTTCTTT; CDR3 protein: CASSSSTGNTEAFF
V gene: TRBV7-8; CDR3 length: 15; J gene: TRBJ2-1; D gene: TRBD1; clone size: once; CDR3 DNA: TGTGCCAGCAGCCCCAGGGGGCGGACCTACAATGAGCAGTTCTTC; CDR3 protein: CASSPRGRTYNEQFF
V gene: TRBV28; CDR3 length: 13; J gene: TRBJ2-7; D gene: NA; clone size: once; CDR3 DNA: TGTGCCAGCAGTTTGAACGAGGCCTACGAGCAGTACTTC; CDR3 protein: CASSLNEAYEQYF
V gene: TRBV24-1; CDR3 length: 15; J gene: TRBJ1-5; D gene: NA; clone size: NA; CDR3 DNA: TGTGCCACCAGTGGCAGGGACTATAGCAATCAGCCCCAGCATTTT; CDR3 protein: CATSGRDYSNQPQHF
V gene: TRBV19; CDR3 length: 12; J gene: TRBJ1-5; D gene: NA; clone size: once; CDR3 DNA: TGTGCCAGTAGTTCCGCGTATCAGCCCCAGCATTTT; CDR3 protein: CASSSAYQPQHF
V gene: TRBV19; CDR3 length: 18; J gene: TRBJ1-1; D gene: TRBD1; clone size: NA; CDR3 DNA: TGTGCCAGTAGTATATGGCCGGGACAGGGCTTGAAAAACACTGAAGCTTTCTTT; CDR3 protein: CASSIWPGQGLKNTEAFF
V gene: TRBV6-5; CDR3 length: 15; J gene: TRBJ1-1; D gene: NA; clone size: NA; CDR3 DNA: TGTGCCAGCAGTTACGGGGGGGCGCGGCGAGTAGGAGCTTTCTTT; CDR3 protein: CASSYGGARRVGAFF
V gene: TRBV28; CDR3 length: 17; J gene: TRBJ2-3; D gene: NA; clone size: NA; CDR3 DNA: TGTGCCAGCACCCACCCTAGGGCCGGCAGGGGACCAGATACGCAGTATTTT; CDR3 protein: CASTHPRAGRGPDTQYF
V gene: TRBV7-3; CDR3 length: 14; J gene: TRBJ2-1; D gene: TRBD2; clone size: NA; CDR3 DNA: TGTGCCAGCAGCTTAAGAGGGCTAGCGGGAGAGCAGTTCTTC; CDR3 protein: CASSLRGLAGEQFF
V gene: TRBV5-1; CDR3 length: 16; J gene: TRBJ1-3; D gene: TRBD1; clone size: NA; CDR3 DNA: TGCGCCAGCAGCTTGGAGTTGAGGGGGCGAGGAAACACCATATATTTT; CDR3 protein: CASSLELRGRGNTIYF
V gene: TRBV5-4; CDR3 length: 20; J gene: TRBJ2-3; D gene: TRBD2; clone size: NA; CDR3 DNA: TGTGCCAGCAGCTTGGGCGGGCTAGCGGGAGCCTTCGCTAGCACAGATACGCAGTATTTT; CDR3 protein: CASSLGGLAGAFASTDTQYF
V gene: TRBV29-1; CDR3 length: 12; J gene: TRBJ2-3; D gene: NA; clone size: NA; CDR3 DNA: TGCAGCGTTGAGGCGGGGACAGATACGCAGTATTTT; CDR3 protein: CSVEAGTDTQYF
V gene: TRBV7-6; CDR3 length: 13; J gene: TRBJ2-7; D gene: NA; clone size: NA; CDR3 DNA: TGTGCCAGCAGCTTAGGGATGAGGTACGAGCAGTACTTC; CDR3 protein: CASSLGMRYEQYF
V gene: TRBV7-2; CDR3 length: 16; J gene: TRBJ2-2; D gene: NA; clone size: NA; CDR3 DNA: TGTGCCAGCAGCTTCGGGGAGCAGTCGAACACCGGGGAGCTGTTTTTT; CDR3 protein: CASSFGEQSNTGELFF
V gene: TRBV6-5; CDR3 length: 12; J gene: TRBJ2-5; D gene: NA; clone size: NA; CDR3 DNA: TGTGCCAGCAGTCCCTCCGAAGAGACCCAGTACTTC; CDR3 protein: CASSPSEETQYF
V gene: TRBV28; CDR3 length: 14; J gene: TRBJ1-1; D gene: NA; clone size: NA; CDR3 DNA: TGTGCCAGCAGCCCAGTGGGGGGAAGAACTGAAGCTTTCTTT; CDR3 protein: CASSPVGGRTEAFF
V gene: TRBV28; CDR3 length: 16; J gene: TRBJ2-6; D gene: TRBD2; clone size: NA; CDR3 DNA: TGTGCCAGCAGGTCTAGCGGGAGCTCTGGGGCCAACGTCCTGACTTTC; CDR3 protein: CASRSSGSSGANVLTF
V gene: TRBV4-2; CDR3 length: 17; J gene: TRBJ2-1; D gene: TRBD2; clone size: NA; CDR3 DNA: TGTGCCAGCAGCCAAGCCGGGGGGACTAGCGCCTACAATGAGCAGTTCTTC; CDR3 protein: CASSQAGGTSAYNEQFF
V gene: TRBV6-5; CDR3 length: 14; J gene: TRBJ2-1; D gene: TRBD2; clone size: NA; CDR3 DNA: TGTGCCAGCAGGTCTAGCGGTAAAGGTGGCGAGCAGTTCTTC; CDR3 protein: CASRSSGKGGEQFF
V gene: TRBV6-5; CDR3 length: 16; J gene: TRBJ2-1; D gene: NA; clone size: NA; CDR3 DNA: TGTGCCAGCAGTTACTCGTTCGGAGGGGACCGGAATGAGCAGTTCTTC; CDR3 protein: CASSYSFGGDRNEQFF
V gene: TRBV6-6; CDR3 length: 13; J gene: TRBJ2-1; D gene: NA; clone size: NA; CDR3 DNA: TGTGCCAGCAGCCGTCCTAGCTCCCATGAGCAGTTCTTC; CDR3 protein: CASSRPSSHEQFF
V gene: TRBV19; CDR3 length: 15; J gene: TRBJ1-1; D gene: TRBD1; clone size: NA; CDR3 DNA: TGTGCCAGCTCAGCACGGGACAGACCGAACACTGAAGCTTTCTTT; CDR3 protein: CASSARDRPNTEAFF
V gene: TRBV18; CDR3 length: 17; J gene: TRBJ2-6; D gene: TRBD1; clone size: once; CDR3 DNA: TGTGCCAGCTCACCACAACAGGGGGGACCCGGGGCCAACGTCCTGACTTTC; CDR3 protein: CASSPQQGGPGANVLTF
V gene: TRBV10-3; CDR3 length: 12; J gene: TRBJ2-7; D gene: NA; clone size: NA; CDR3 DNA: TGTGCCATCAGTGCCAGTACCTACGAGCAGTACTTC; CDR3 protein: CAISASTYEQYF
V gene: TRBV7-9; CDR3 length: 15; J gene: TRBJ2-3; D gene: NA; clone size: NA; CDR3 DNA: TGTGCCAGCAGCTTAGGCAGGGTCGGGGGATATACGCAGTATTTT; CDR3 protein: CASSLGRVGGYTQYF
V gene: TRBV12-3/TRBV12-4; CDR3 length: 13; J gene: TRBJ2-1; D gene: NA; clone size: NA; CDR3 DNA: TGTGCCACCGGCGAGGGTGGTTACAATGAGCAGTTCTTC; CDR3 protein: CATGEGGYNEQFF
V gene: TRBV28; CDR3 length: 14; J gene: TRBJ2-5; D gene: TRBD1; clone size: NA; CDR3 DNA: TGTGCCAGCAGGACCGGGACAGTTAAAGAGACCCAGTACTTC; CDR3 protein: CASRTGTVKETQYF
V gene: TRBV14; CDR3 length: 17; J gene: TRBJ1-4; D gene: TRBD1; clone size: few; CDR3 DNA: TGTGCCAGCAGCCAATATCCGGGACAGGGCACTAATGAAAAACTGTTTTTT; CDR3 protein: CASSQYPGQGTNEKLFF
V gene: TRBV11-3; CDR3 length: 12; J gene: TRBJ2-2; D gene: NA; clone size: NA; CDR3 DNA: TGTGCCAGCAGCCAGTACACCGGGGAGCTGTTTTTT; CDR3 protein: CASSQYTGELFF
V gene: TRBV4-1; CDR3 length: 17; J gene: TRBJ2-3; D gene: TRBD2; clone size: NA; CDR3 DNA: TGCGCCAGCAGCCACCCTAGGGAGACTAGCGGTATCTATACGCAGTATTTT; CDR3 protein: CASSHPRETSGIYTQYF
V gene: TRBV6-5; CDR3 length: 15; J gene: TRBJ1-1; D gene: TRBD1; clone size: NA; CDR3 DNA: TGTGCCGCGCATCGACAGGGGTTGATGAACACTGAAGCTTTCTTT; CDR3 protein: CAAHRQGLMNTEAFF
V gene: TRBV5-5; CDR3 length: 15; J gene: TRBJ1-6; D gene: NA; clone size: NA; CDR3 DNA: TGTGCCAGCAGCCCCCTACAGGGTGTAAGATCACCCCTCCACTTT; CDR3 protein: CASSPLQGVRSPLHF
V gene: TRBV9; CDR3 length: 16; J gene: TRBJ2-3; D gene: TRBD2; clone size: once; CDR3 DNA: TGTGCCAGCAGCGGGCCGAGACTAGCGGGCACAGATACGCAGTATTTT; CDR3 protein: CASSGPRLAGTDTQYF
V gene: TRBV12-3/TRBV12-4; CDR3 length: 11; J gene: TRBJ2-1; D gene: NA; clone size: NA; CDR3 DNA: TGTGCCAGCAGACGGAACCAGGGGAAGTTCTTC; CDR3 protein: CASRRNQGKFF
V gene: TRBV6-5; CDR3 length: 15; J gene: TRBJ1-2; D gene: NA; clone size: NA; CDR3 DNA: TGTGCCAGCAGTTACAGCCGGGGACTTAACTATGGCTACACCTTC; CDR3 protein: CASSYSRGLNYGYTF
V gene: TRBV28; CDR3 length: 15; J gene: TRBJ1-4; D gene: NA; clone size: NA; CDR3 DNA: TGTGCCAGCAGTTTAGCGGACGCAGGGTCTGGGAAACTGTTTTTT; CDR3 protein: CASSLADAGSGKLFF
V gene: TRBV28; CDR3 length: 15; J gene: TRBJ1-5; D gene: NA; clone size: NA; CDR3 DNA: TGTGCCAGCAGTTTGGAAGGCAGGGGCAATCAGCCCCAGCATTTT; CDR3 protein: CASSLEGRGNQPQHF
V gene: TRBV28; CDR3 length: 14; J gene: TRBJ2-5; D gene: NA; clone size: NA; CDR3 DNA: TGTGCCAGCAGTTTGGCCACGTACCAAGAGACCCAGTACTTC; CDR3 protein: CASSLATYQETQYF
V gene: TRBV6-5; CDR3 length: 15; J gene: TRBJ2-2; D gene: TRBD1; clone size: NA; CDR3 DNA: TGTGCCAGCAGTAGGGACAGGGTGAACACCGGGGAGCTGTTTTTT; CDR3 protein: CASSRDRVNTGELFF
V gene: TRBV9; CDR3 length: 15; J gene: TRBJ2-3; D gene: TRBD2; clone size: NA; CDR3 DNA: TGTGCCAGCAGAGCGCCGGGACTAGGGGCAGATACGCAGTATTTT; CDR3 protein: CASRAPGLGADTQYF
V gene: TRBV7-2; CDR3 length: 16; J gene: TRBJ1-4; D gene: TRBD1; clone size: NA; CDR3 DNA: TGTGCCAGCAGCTACAGAGGGACAGCAACTAATGAAAAACTGTTTTTT; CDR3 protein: CASSYRGTATNEKLFF
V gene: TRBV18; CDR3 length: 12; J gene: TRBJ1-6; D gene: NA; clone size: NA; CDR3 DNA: TGTGCCAGCTCACCCCCTGAGTCACCCCTCCACTTT; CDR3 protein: CASSPPESPLHF
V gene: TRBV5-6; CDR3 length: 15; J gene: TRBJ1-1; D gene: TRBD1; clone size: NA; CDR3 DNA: TGTGCCAGCAGAAGGGACAGTCCCAATCAACCAGAAGCTTTCTTT; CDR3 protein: CASRRDSPNQPEAFF
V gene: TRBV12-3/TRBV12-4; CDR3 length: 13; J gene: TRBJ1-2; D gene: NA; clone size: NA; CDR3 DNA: TGTGCCAGCAGGGTGACAGGAGGCTATGGCTACACCTTC; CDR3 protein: CASRVTGGYGYTF
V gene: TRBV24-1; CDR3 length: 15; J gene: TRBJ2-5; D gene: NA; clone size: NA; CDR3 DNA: TGTGCCACCAGTGATTCAAAGGGGTTAGGAGAGACCCAGTACTTC; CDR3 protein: CATSDSKGLGETQYF
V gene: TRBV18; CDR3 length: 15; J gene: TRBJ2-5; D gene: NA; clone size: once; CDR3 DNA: TGTGCCAGCTCACCATTCAAGGACAGACAAGAGACCCAGTACTTC; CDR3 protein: CASSPFKDRQETQYF
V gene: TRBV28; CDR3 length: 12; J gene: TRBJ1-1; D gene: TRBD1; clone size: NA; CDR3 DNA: TGTGCCACCTTAGACAGGGCTACTGAAGCTTTCTTT; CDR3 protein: CATLDRATEAFF
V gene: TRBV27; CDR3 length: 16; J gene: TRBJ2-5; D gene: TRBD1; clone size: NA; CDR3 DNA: TGTGCCAGCAGTTTAAGCCCCCGGACAGGGAGGGAGACCCAGTACTTC; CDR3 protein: CASSLSPRTGRETQYF
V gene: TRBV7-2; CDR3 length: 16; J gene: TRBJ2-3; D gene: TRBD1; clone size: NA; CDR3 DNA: TGTGCCAGCAGCCTGGTGGGACAGGGGGTCGTAGATACGCAGTATTTT; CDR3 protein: CASSLVGQGVVDTQYF
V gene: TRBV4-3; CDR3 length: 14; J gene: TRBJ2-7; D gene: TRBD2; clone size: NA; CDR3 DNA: TGCGCCAGCAGCCAAGCCAGCGGGAGCTACGAGCAGTACTTC; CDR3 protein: CASSQASGSYEQYF
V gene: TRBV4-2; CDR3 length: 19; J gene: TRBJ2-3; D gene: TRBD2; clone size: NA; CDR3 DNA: TGTGCCAGCAGCCAAGCCCCAGCGGGAGGATCGGGCTACACAGATACGCAGTATTTT; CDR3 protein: CASSQAPAGGSGYTDTQYF
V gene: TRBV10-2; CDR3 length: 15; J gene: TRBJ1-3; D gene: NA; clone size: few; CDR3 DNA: TGCGCCAGCAGGCTCGCAGGGGCATTAGGAAACACCATATATTTT; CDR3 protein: CASRLAGALGNTIYF
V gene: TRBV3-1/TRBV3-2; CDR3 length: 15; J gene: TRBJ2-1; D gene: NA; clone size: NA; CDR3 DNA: TGTGCCAGCAGCCAGGAGACTCACTCCTACAATGAGCAGTTCTTC; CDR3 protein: CASSQETHSYNEQFF